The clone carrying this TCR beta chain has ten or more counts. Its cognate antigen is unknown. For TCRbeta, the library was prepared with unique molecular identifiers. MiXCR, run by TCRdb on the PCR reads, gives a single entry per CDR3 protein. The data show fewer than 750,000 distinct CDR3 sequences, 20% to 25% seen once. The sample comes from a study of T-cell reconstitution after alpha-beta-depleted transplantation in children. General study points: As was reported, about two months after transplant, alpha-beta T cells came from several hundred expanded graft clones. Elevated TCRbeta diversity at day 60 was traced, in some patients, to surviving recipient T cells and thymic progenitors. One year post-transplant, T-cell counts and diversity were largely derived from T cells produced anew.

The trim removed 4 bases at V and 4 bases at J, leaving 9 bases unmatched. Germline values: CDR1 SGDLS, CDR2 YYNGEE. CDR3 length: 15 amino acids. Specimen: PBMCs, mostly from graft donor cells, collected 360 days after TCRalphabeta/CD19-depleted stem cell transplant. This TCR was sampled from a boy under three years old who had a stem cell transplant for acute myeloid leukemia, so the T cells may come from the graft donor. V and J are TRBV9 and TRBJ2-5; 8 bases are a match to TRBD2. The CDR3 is CASSRGSGGRETQYF. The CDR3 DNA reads TGTGCCAGCAGCCGGGGGAGCGGGGGTCGAGAGACCCAGTACTTC.